Detailed here is one TCR beta chain. The antigen remains unidentified. Germline is not matched at one junction end, which may reflect a read error. The sample belongs to a study of T cell responses to AZD1222 COVID-19 vaccine. The assay was immunoSEQ multiplex PCR, and TCRdb's table has in-frame clones only and misses some. The sample has some 130,000 clones; roughly 87% are singletons. Study observations and caveats: It should be noted that donors were predominantly white British and more often female, and clonal diversity was possibly underestimated. Spike-specific TCR breadth and depth went up after people got two AZD1222 doses.

This CDR3 contains 12 residues. CDR1 and CDR2 (germline): GTSNPN, SVGIG (reference sequence). The chain has TRBV30 and TRBJ2-1, with D perhaps matching TRBD1 (5 bases). Source: peripheral blood, taken 28 days after the second AZD1222 dose. The sequence came from an adult who received the AZD1222 COVID-19 vaccine. As DNA, the CDR3 is TGTGCCTGGAGTGTACCTCTCGTCACCAGGGTCTTC. Translation gives CAWSVPLVTRVF. The full variable domain, with the rest looked up from reference TRBV30 and TRBJ2-1, is SQTIHQWPATLVQPVGSPLSLECTVEGTSNPNLYWYRQAAGRGLQLLFYSVGIGQISSEVPQNLSASRPQDRQFILSSKKLLLSDSGFYLCAWSVPLVTRVFGPGTRLTVL.